A selection of T cell receptor beta chains follows, all from one sample in a study of T cell responses to AZD1222 COVID-19 vaccine. Clones were sequenced by immunoSEQ multiplex PCR, and TCRdb holds only the in-frame ones, with some missing. The profile shows over 150,000 clones, 90% of them singletons. The specimen was peripheral blood, collected on day 0 of AZD1222 vaccination. The receptors here all came from an adult in good health. The CDR3 runs from the conserved cysteine through the conserved F or W. Fields, in order: D gene, J gene, V gene, clone size, CDR3 protein. The D gene is left open where the match is weak. Part of the rows lack a size; the others show once, few, many or a class for expanded clones.

>TRBD1|TRBJ2-3|TRBV2|-
CASEGRGSTDTQYF
>TRBD1|TRBJ2-3|TRBV6-4|once
CASSDAGTGKADTQYF
>TRBD1|TRBJ2-4|TRBV12-3/TRBV12-4|-
CASSEGRGNIQYF
>-|TRBJ1-1|TRBV7-9|-
CASRQTDGTEAFF
>-|TRBJ2-5|TRBV7-2|few
CASSLLAKVGETQYF
>-|TRBJ2-3|TRBV3-1/TRBV3-2|-
CASSQGGGNTQYF
>-|TRBJ1-1|TRBV19|-
CASTRGTEAFF
>-|TRBJ1-5|TRBV25-1|-
CATRGAGNNQPQHF
>-|TRBJ1-1|TRBV28|-
CASSLQGTNTEAFF
>-|TRBJ1-5|TRBV9|-
CASSVDSRNQPQHF
>TRBD2|TRBJ2-1|TRBV6-5|-
CASRPGLAFDEQFF
>-|TRBJ2-2|TRBV18|-
CASSPPRGAGELFF
>TRBD2|TRBJ2-7|TRBV3-1/TRBV3-2|-
CASSQRVGTSGVEKYEQYF
>-|TRBJ2-2|TRBV4-1|-
CASSHPGELFF
>TRBD1|TRBJ1-1|TRBV4-1|few
CASSFQGAVTEAFF
>-|TRBJ1-5|TRBV7-9|-
CASSSSGTHQPQHF
>TRBD2|TRBJ2-7|TRBV7-3|-
CASSSQGGLATVQYF
>-|TRBJ2-3|TRBV25-1|-
CASSEGGAPRGTQYF
>-|TRBJ1-4|TRBV28|-
CASSLTTGGIEKLFF
>TRBD1|TRBJ2-7|TRBV5-4|-
CASSLSIQGAEEQYF
>-|TRBJ1-1|TRBV6-2/TRBV6-3|-
CASSQTFTEAFF
>TRBD1|TRBJ1-2|TRBV7-8|-
CASSSTGQGLSGYTF
>-|TRBJ1-6|TRBV15|-
CATSRESGYNSPLHF
>TRBD1|TRBJ1-3|TRBV2|-
CASRRDREGRNTIYF
>-|TRBJ1-6|TRBV4-3|-
CASSPGRETLPLHF
>-|TRBJ1-2|TRBV6-5|-
CASSPPDSYGYTF
>-|TRBJ1-2|TRBV9|-
CASSVERKANYGYTF
>TRBD2|TRBJ2-4|TRBV19|-
CASSIGSRTSGEHQYF
>TRBD1|TRBJ1-4|TRBV7-9|-
CASAGQGNGKLFF
>TRBD1|TRBJ1-2|TRBV5-1|-
CASSIDRAEHGYTF
>TRBD1|TRBJ2-1|TRBV29-1|-
CSVHTGVEQFF
>-|TRBJ2-1|TRBV9|-
CASSVEALLSNEQFF
>-|TRBJ1-6|TRBV2|-
CASRTTGSPLHF
>TRBD1|TRBJ1-2|TRBV7-6|-
CASSSSRDRADGYTF
>-|TRBJ2-1|TRBV12-3/TRBV12-4|-
CASSQGLLNEQFF
>-|TRBJ1-1|TRBV5-4|-
CASSPALFDVGTEAFF
>TRBD1|TRBJ1-5|TRBV7-2|-
CASSADRVQPQHF
>TRBD1|TRBJ1-2|TRBV6-5|-
CASSSRTGYYGYTF
>-|TRBJ1-4|TRBV10-3|few
CAVRRPNEKLFF
>TRBD1|TRBJ2-1|TRBV28|-
CASSSAGTGINEQFF